This record looks at one T cell receptor beta chain sequence and its context. This table comes from immunoSEQ multiplex PCR, and its TCRdb copy is limited to in-frame clones, with some not included. The sample shows 75,000 or so clones, approximately 91% of them seen only once. CDR3 length equals 15 residues. V was trimmed by 5 bases and J by 0 bases, leaving 8 bases between them. The germline V gene encodes CDR1 SNHLY and CDR2 FYNNEI. These data are taken from a study of blood T cell repertoires in COVID-19. This TCR derives from a man between 65 and 85 years old with acute or convalescent COVID-19. Sequencing was performed on peripheral blood. The V call is TRBV2, the J call TRBJ1-6, with TRBD1 as a possible D gene (5 bases). The CDR3 here is CASSFDSSYNSPLHF. As DNA, the CDR3 is TGTGCCAGCAGTTTTGACAGCTCCTATAATTCACCCCTCCACTTT.